The text below deals with one T cell receptor (beta chain). Here immunoSEQ multiplex PCR was the method, and the copy in TCRdb shows in-frame clones only, minus some. The sample consists of about 2.3 million clones, less than 95% of them appearing once. These data are taken from a study of shared clonotypes between healthy human individuals. This CDR3 contains 17 residues. Germline loops: CDR1 LNHNV, CDR2 YYDKDF (reference sequence). V dropped 1 base and J dropped 5; count of bases not matched to a gene: 11. V and J are TRBV15 and TRBJ2-7, with TRBD2 matching over 10 bases. Sequencing used naive CD4+ T cells from PBMCs. Subset in this sample: CD45RA+ positively selected. The sequence was collected from a man aged 18-30 years in good health. Some clones in this sample may be carry-over from other donors' samples. This CDR3 reads CATSRAAGLAEPHEQYF. As DNA, the CDR3 is TGTGCCACCAGCAGAGCCGCCGGACTAGCGGAGCCCCACGAGCAGTACTTC.